This T cell receptor beta chain is drawn from a study of T cells in Graves' hyperthyroidism and ophthalmopathy. This CDR3 has 12 amino acids. The ends were cut back, 8 bases at V and 4 bases at J, with 11 bases in the middle. Germline V gene sequence: CDR1 MDHEN, CDR2 SYDVKM. Whole-study findings and limits: Model output signaled ophthalmopathy a median approximately 6.2 months ahead of onset. Blood also carried most thyroid clonotypes expanded above 0.001. Separation of ophthalmopathy from stable hyperthyroidism was achieved by a 13 V-J model.

About this clonotype itself: What it binds is unknown.

Template material for amplifying TCR beta CDR3 regions consisted of RNA transcripts. The HTBI primer set drove a first-round RT-PCR of the TCR CDR3. MiXCR, run by TCRdb on the multiplex PCR reads, gives a single entry per CDR3 protein. The sample shows approximately 480,000 distinct CDR3 sequences, more than 20% of them seen only once. The sequenced material came from blood. This sequence originates from a man aged 18 to 35 with Graves' hyperthyroidism. This chain connects TRBV28 to TRBJ1-2, with a tentative D call TRBD1 (5 bases). CDR3 in amino acids: CASLAGTYGYTF. The CDR3 nucleotides read TGTGCCAGCCTGGCGGGGACCTATGGCTACACCTTC.